The present T cell receptor beta chain was sequenced within a study of cytomegalovirus exposure and HLA in healthy donors. Overall study: Unique TCR beta sequences numbering approximately 120 million came from about 179 million T cells in an earlier analysis. From HLA-typed donors, an early data release held roughly 80 million unique TCRs. Out of 398 genotyped donors, roughly 80% belonged to the Caucasian-associated ancestry cluster.

The PCR employed 60 Vbeta primers together with 13 Jbeta primers. This table comes from immunoSEQ multiplex PCR, and its TCRdb copy is limited to in-frame clones, with some not included. Among 110,000 to 150,000 clones listed, approximately 80% were seen once. The CDR3 runs to 15 residues. Germline CDR1 is LGHNA and CDR2 is YSLEER. The V and J ends lost 2 bases and 4 bases respectively, with 14 bases between them. This sequence was found in a male donor in good health and CMV-seronegative. The V gene is TRBV4-3, the J gene TRBJ1-1, with D maybe TRBD1 (6 bases). Sequencing used PBMCs. The CDR3 bases are TGCGCCAGCAGCCAACAAGAGACAGGATTCACTGAAGCTTTCTTT. Amino acid sequence: CASSQQETGFTEAFF.